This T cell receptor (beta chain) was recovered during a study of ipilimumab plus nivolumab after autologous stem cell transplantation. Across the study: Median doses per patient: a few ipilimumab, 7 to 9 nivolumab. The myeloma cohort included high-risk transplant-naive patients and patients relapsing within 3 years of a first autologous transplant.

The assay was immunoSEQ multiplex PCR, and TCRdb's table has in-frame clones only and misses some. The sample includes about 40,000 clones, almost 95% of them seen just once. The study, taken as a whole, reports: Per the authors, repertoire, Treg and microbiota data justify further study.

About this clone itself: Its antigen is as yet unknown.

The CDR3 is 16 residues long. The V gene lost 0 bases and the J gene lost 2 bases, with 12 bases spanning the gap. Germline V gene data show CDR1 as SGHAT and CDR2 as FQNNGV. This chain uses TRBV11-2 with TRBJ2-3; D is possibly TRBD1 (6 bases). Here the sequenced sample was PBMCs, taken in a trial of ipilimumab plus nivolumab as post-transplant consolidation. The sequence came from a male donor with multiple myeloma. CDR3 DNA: TGTGCCAGCAGCTTAGATCTCGCAGGGGACACAGATACGCAGTATTTT. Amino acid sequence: CASSLDLAGDTDTQYF.